Sequencing of this T cell receptor beta chain was carried out in a study of post-analysis software for immune sequencing data. For the study at large: The disease courses spanned relapsing-remitting, secondary progressive and progressive-relapsing forms of multiple sclerosis. Study-level results: By F measure, strong co-clustering occurred among samples prepared in the same batch. Included in a set of roughly five TRBV segments more frequent in patients than controls were TRBV5-6, TRBV5-1 and TRBV20-1. Multiple sclerosis patients showed significantly lower normalized Chao1 diversity than controls did.

Prepared libraries of TCR beta cDNA carried unique molecular identifiers. Input of about 0.95 to 11 million T cells yielded a few hundred thousand cDNA molecules. TCRdb recomputed calls from the PCR reads with MiXCR, one row per CDR3 protein. The profile covers about 810,000 distinct CDR3 sequences, with about 53% appearing a single time and approximately 4.5% taken by the ten largest. V was pared by 0 bases and J by 0 bases, with 12 bases between. The CDR3 sequence is 17 residues long. From germline, CDR1 is LGHDT and CDR2 YNNKEL (reference sequence). This clonotype came up once. As yet, its antigen is unknown.

What was sequenced was blood. The TCR originated in a girl under 18 with multiple sclerosis. V and J are TRBV3-1 and TRBJ2-1; D tentatively fits TRBD1 or TRBD2 (6 bases each). The CDR3 DNA sequence: TGTGCCAGCAGCCAAGATTCGGGGGCAAGCTCCTACAATGAGCAGTTCTTC. Amino acids: CASSQDSGASSYNEQFF.